This is a list of T cell receptor beta chains from one sample in a study of T cells in Graves' hyperthyroidism and ophthalmopathy. TCRdb reprocessed the multiplex PCR reads with MiXCR, giving one entry per CDR3 protein. The sample contains approximately 260,000 distinct CDR3 sequences, roughly 15% of which appear only once. Sequencing used blood. Receptors were obtained from a woman in her 50s with Graves' hyperthyroidism that later progressed to Graves' ophthalmopathy. The CDR3 runs from the conserved cysteine through the conserved F or W. The D gene is left open where the match is weak. Clone size appears in some rows only: once, few, many, or a class for an expanded clone.

size	V	J	D	CDR3	DNA
.	TRBV20-1	TRBJ2-7	.	CSARISVGRAYEQYF	TGCAGTGCTAGAATCTCCGTCGGGAGAGCGTACGAGCAGTACTTC
few	TRBV29-1	TRBJ2-7	TRBD2	CSVIPSGSLYEQYF	TGCAGCGTGATTCCTAGCGGGAGTCTCTACGAGCAGTACTTC
.	TRBV20-1	TRBJ1-2	TRBD1	CSARPGQGSGYTF	TGCAGTGCTAGACCGGGACAGGGAAGCGGCTACACCTTC
many	TRBV2	TRBJ1-2	.	CASSELGAPNYGYTF	TGTGCCAGCAGTGAACTGGGGGCCCCCAACTATGGCTACACCTTC
many	TRBV12-3/TRBV12-4	TRBJ1-3	.	CASSRSGNTIYF	TGTGCCAGCAGCCGAAGCGGAAACACCATATATTTT
many	TRBV6-1	TRBJ2-5	TRBD2	CASSGHHGGSQETQYF	TGTGCCAGCAGTGGGCATCATGGCGGGAGTCAAGAGACCCAGTACTTC
many	TRBV11-2	TRBJ1-2	.	CASSLRLGDYGYTF	TGTGCCAGCAGCTTACGACTGGGTGACTATGGCTACACCTTC
few	TRBV5-4	TRBJ1-3	.	CASSLAGGSRRTIYF	TGTGCCAGCAGCTTGGCGGGTGGTTCCCGGAGAACCATATATTTT
.	TRBV7-3	TRBJ1-6	TRBD1	CASSPSGGRNNSPLHF	TGTGCCAGCAGCCCCTCAGGGGGGCGGAATAATTCACCCCTCCACTTT
.	TRBV20-1	TRBJ2-3	.	CSASAASGAEDTQYF	TGCAGTGCTAGCGCCGCTTCGGGGGCAGAAGATACGCAGTATTTT
.	TRBV7-9	TRBJ2-7	TRBD2	CASSLGGTSGTYEQYF	TGTGCCAGCAGCTTAGGGGGGACTAGCGGGACCTACGAGCAGTACTTC
many	TRBV3-1	TRBJ2-5	.	CASSQETQYF	TGTGCCAGCAGCCAAGAGACCCAGTACTTC
many	TRBV18	TRBJ1-5	TRBD1	CASSPPGTGGRQPQHF	TGTGCCAGCTCACCCCCCGGGACAGGCGGGCGTCAGCCCCAGCATTTT
many	TRBV18	TRBJ1-4	.	CASSPRDPDEGKLFF	TGTGCCAGCTCACCAAGGGACCCCGATGAGGGTAAACTGTTTTTT
many	TRBV5-4	TRBJ2-2	.	CASSGVDFSPGELFF	TGTGCCAGCAGCGGGGTAGATTTCTCCCCCGGGGAGCTGTTTTTT
many	TRBV30	TRBJ1-4	.	CARDTTNEKLFF	TGTGCCCGCGACACTACTAATGAAAAACTGTTTTTT
many	TRBV3-1	TRBJ1-4	TRBD1	CASSRTLGQGTGEKLFF	TGTGCCAGCAGCCGCACACTCGGACAGGGAACGGGAGAAAAACTGTTTTTT
many	TRBV3-1	TRBJ2-7	TRBD2	CASSLRGKRGYEQYF	TGTGCCAGCAGCCTTAGAGGGAAGCGGGGCTACGAGCAGTACTTC
many	TRBV11-2	TRBJ2-3	.	CASSAGWRASTDTQYF	TGTGCCAGCAGCGCGGGGTGGAGGGCCTCAACAGATACGCAGTATTTT
many	TRBV4-1	TRBJ1-4	.	CASSQNGGKLFF	TGCGCCAGCAGCCAAAATGGGGGGAAACTGTTTTTT
.	TRBV7-6	TRBJ1-2	.	CASSYRGDRHVSGYTF	TGTGCCAGCAGCTATAGGGGAGACAGACACGTCTCTGGCTACACCTTC
once	TRBV18	TRBJ2-2	TRBD2	CASSLTGRAVNTGELFF	TGTGCCAGCTCACTTACCGGGAGGGCCGTGAACACCGGGGAGCTGTTTTTT
.	TRBV19	TRBJ2-5	.	CATSDWTTSETQYF	TGTGCCACAAGTGATTGGACTACCTCAGAGACCCAGTACTTC
few	TRBV9	TRBJ2-3	TRBD2	CASSVGTSGGTDTQYF	TGTGCCAGCAGCGTGGGGACTAGCGGGGGCACAGATACGCAGTATTTT
.	TRBV4-1	TRBJ2-7	.	CASSQTVTYEQYF	TGCGCCAGCAGCCAAACAGTAACCTACGAGCAGTACTTC
many	TRBV18	TRBJ2-5	.	CASSPQGRETQYF	TGTGCCAGCTCACCACAGGGTCGGGAGACCCAGTACTTC
.	TRBV19	TRBJ1-1	TRBD1	CASKTGGAGYGTEAFF	TGTGCCAGTAAAACAGGGGGCGCGGGGTACGGCACTGAAGCTTTCTTT
many	TRBV20-1	TRBJ2-1	.	CSASDVGDEQFF	TGCAGTGCTAGCGATGTGGGCGATGAGCAGTTCTTC
.	TRBV10-3	TRBJ1-6	TRBD1	CATYRGTNSPLHF	TGTGCCACTTACAGGGGGACCAATTCACCCCTCCACTTT
many	TRBV11-2	TRBJ2-7	.	CASSSAVEQYF	TGTGCCAGCAGCAGCGCGGTCGAGCAGTACTTC
many	TRBV6-2/TRBV6-3	TRBJ2-1	TRBD2	CASRLAGPEQFF	TGTGCCAGCAGACTAGCGGGGCCGGAGCAGTTCTTC
many	TRBV20-1	TRBJ2-5	TRBD1	CTPLGTAETQYF	TGCACCCCGCTTGGGACAGCAGAGACCCAGTACTTC
many	TRBV6-1	TRBJ1-2	TRBD1	CASRRDRTNYGYTF	TGTGCCAGCAGGCGGGACAGGACCAACTATGGCTACACCTTC
once	TRBV5-6	TRBJ2-2	.	CASSLASGAGELFF	TGTGCCAGCAGCTTGGCAAGTGGGGCCGGGGAGCTGTTTTTT
.	TRBV7-9	TRBJ1-3	.	CASSFTGSSGNTIYF	TGTGCCAGCAGCTTTACAGGATCCTCTGGAAACACCATATATTTT
few	TRBV12-3/TRBV12-4	TRBJ2-3	.	CASSFTDTQYF	TGTGCCAGCAGTTTCACGGATACGCAGTATTTT
.	TRBV20-1	TRBJ1-1	.	CSAPVGTHTEAFF	TGCAGTGCTCCGGTGGGCACCCACACTGAAGCTTTCTTT
many	TRBV2	TRBJ1-1	.	CARGPPRTANTEAFF	TGTGCCAGGGGCCCTCCTCGGACAGCGAACACTGAAGCTTTCTTT
.	TRBV9	TRBJ2-3	TRBD2	CASSVGGLAGAGDTQYF	TGTGCCAGCAGCGTAGGGGGACTAGCGGGAGCGGGAGATACGCAGTATTTT
many	TRBV5-1	TRBJ2-3	.	CASSRERSDTQYF	TGCGCCAGCAGTCGGGAGCGGTCCGATACGCAGTATTTT
many	TRBV12-3/TRBV12-4	TRBJ1-5	TRBD1	CASSLDRGQPQHF	TGTGCCAGCAGCCTGGACAGGGGTCAGCCCCAGCATTTT
.	TRBV19	TRBJ1-5	TRBD1	CASSKDRGRWQPQHF	TGTGCCAGTAGTAAGGACAGGGGTCGGTGGCAGCCCCAGCATTTT
many	TRBV20-1	TRBJ2-3	.	CSARSGTGETQYF	TGCAGTGCTAGATCGGGGACGGGGGAGACGCAGTATTTT
many	TRBV5-1	TRBJ2-3	.	CASSLSRDGDTQYF	TGCGCCAGCAGCTTATCCCGGGACGGAGATACGCAGTATTTT
few	TRBV18	TRBJ2-2	.	CASSPGLGPGELFF	TGTGCCAGCTCACCAGGTCTAGGGCCCGGGGAGCTGTTTTTT
.	TRBV25-1	TRBJ1-1	.	CASTYWTEAFF	TGTGCCAGCACCTATTGGACTGAAGCTTTCTTT
few	TRBV27	TRBJ1-2	TRBD1	CASGPLGQGGIYGYTF	TGTGCCAGCGGTCCATTAGGACAGGGGGGGATCTATGGCTACACCTTC
many	TRBV28	TRBJ2-7	TRBD1	CASSLDRGGYEQYF	TGTGCCAGCAGTTTGGACAGGGGGGGTTACGAGCAGTACTTC
many	TRBV6-1	TRBJ2-1	TRBD2	CASRREAVYNEQFF	TGTGCCAGCAGGCGGGAGGCCGTTTACAATGAGCAGTTCTTC
many	TRBV20-1	TRBJ2-3	TRBD2	CSGRLAATDTQYF	TGCAGCGGGAGACTAGCGGCCACAGATACGCAGTATTTT